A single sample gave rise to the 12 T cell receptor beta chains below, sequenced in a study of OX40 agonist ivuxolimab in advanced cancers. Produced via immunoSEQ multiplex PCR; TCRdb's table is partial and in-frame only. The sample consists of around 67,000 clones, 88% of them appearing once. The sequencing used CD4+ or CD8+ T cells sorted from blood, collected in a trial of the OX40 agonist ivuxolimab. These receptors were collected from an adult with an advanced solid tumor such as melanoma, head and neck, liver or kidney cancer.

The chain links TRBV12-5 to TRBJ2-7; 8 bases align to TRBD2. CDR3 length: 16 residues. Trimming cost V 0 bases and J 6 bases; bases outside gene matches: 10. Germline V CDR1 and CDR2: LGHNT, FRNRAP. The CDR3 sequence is CASGLVLSAGAGEQYF. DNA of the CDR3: TGTGCTAGTGGTTTGGTCCTCTCAGCGGGAGCCGGCGAGCAGTACTTC. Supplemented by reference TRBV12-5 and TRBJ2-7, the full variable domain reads DARVTQTPRHKVTEMGQEVTMRCQPILGHNTVFWYRQTMMQGLELLAYFRNRAPLDDSGMPKDRFSAEMPDATLATLKIQPSEPRDSAVYFCASGLVLSAGAGEQYFGPGTRLTVT.

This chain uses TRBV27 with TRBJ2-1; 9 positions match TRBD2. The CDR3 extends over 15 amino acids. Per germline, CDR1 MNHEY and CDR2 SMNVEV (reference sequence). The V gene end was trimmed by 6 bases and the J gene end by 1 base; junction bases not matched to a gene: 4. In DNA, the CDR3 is TGTGCCAGCAGCTTAGCGGGGGTTTCCTACAATGAGCAGTTCTTC. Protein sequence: CASSLAGVSYNEQFF.

Here the CDR3 DNA reads TGCAGCGTTGCGGGGGTAAGCCCAGAGACCCAGTACTTC. It encodes CSVAGVSPETQYF. V is TRBV29-1 and J is TRBJ2-5; possibly TRBD2 for D (6 bases). The V end was cut by 4 bases, the J end by 4 bases, with 13 bases between. Germline V gene data show CDR1 as SQVTM and CDR2 as ANQGSEA. This CDR3 has 13 amino acids.

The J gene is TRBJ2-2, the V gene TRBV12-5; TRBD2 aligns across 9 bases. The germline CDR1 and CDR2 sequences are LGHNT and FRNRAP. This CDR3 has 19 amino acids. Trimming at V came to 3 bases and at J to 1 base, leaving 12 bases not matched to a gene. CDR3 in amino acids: CASGLSGSGGLLNTGELFF. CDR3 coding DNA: TGTGCTAGTGGTTTATCGGGTAGCGGGGGCCTACTGAACACCGGGGAGCTGTTTTTT.

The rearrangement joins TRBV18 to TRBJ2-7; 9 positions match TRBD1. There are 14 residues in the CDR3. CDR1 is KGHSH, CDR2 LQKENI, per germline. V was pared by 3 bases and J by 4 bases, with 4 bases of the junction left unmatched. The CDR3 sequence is CASSPPGTGYEQYF. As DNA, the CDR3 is TGTGCCAGCTCACCTCCCGGGACAGGGTACGAGCAGTACTTC.

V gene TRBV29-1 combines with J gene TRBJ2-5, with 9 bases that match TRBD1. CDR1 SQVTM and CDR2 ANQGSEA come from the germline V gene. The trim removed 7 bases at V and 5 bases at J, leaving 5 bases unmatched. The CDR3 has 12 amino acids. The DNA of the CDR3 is TGCAGCGGTCGGACAGGGGATGAGACCCAGTACTTC. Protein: CSGRTGDETQYF.

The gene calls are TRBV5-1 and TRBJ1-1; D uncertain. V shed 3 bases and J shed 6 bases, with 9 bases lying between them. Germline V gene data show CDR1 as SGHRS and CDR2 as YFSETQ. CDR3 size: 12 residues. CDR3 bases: TGCGCCAGCAGCTCGGCCCTTCCTGAAGCTTTCTTT. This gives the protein CASSSALPEAFF.

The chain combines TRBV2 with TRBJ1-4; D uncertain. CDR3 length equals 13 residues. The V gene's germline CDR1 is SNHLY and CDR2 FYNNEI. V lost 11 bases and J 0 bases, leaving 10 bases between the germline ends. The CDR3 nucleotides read TGTGCCCGCCAAACTGCAACTAATGAAAAACTGTTTTTT. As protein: CARQTATNEKLFF.

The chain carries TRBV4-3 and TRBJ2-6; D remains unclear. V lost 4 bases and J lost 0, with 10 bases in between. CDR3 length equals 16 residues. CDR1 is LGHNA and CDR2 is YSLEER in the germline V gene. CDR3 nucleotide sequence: TGCGCCAGCAGCCTTCTGGATGGCTCTGGGGCCAACGTCCTGACTTTC. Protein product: CASSLLDGSGANVLTF.

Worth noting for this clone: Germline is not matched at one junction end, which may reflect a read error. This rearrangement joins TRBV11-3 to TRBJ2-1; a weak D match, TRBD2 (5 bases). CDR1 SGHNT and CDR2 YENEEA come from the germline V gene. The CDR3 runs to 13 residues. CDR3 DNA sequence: TGTGCCAGCAGGTTAGCGCCTGACAATGAGCAGTTCTTC. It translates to CASRLAPDNEQFF.

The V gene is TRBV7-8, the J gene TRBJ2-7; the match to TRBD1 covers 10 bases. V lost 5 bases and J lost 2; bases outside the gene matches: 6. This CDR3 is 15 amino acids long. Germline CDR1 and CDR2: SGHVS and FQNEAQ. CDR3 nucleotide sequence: TGTGCCAGCAGCCAAACCGGGACAGGGGCCTACGAGCAGTACTTC. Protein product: CASSQTGTGAYEQYF.

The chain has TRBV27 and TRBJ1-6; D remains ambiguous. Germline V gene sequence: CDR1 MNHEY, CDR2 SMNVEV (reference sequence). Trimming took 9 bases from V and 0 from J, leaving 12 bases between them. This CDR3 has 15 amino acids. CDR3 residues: CASADVSSYNSPLHF. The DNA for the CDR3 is TGTGCCAGTGCCGACGTCAGCTCCTATAATTCACCCCTCCACTTT.